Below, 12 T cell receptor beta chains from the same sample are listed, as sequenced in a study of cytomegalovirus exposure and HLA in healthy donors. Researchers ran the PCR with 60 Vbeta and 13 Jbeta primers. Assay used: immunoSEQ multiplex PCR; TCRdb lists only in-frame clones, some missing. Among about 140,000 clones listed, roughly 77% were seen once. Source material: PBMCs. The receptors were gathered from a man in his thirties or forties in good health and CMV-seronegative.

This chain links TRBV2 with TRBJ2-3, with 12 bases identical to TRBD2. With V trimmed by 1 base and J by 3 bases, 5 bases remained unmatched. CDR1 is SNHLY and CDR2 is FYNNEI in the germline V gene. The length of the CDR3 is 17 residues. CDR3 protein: CASSEGLAGGRTDTQYF. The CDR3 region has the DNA TGTGCCAGCAGTGAAGGGCTAGCGGGAGGGAGGACAGATACGCAGTATTTT.

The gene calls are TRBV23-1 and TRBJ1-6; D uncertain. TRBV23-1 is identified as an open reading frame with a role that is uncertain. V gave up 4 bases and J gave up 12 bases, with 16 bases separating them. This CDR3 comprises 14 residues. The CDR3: CASSPSAGSEPLHF. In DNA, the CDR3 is TGCGCCAGCAGTCCCTCGGCAGGCTCTGAACCCCTCCACTTT.

The DNA of the CDR3 is TGTGCCAGCAGTGCAATCGACAGGAGATCTGAAGCTTTCTTT. Protein sequence: CASSAIDRRSEAFF. The chain recombines TRBV6-1 with TRBJ1-1, with D tentatively TRBD1 (6 bases). There are 14 residues in the CDR3. CDR1 and CDR2 from the germline V gene are MNHNS and SASEGT. V was pared by 4 bases and J by 6 bases, with 15 bases between.

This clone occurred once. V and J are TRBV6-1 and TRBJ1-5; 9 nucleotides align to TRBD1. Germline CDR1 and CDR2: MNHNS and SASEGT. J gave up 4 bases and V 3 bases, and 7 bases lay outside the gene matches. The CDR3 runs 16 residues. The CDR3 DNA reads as TGTGCCAGCAGTGACGGAGGACAGGGGAGGAATCAGCCCCAGCATTTT. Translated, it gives CASSDGGQGRNQPQHF.

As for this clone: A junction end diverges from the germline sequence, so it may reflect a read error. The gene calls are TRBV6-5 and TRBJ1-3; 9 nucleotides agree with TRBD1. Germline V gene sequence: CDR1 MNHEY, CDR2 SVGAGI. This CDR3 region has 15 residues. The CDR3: CASRLTGGSGDTIYF. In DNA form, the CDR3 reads TGTGCCAGCAGACTCACAGGGGGCTCTGGAGACACCATATATTTT.

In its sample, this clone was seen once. CDR3 in amino acids: CASQGVVNTEAFF. CDR3 sequence (DNA): TGTGCCTCGCAGGGGGTAGTGAACACTGAAGCTTTCTTT. This chain links TRBV28 with TRBJ1-1; 7 positions agree with TRBD1. Trimming at V came to 11 bases and at J to 0 bases, leaving 6 bases not matched to a gene. The germline V gene encodes CDR1 MDHEN and CDR2 SYDVKM. This CDR3 contains 13 residues.

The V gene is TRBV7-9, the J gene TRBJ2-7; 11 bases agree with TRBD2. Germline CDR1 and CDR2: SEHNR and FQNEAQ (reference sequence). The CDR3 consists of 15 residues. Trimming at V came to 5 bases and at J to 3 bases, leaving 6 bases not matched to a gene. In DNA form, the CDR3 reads TGTGCCAGCAGCAATACTAGCGGGAGTCTCTACGAGCAGTACTTC. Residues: CASSNTSGSLYEQYF. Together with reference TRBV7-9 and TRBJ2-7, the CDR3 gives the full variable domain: DTGVSQNPRHKITKRGQNVTFRCDPISEHNRLYWYRQTLGQGPEFLTYFQNEAQLEKSRLLSDRFSAERPKGSFSTLEIQRTEQGDSAMYLCASSNTSGSLYEQYFGPGTRLTVT.

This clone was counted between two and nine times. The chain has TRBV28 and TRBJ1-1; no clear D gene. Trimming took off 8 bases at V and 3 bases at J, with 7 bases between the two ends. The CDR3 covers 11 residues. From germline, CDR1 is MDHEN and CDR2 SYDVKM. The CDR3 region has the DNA TGTGCCAGCGGGAGAGACACTGAAGCTTTCTTT. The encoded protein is CASGRDTEAFF.

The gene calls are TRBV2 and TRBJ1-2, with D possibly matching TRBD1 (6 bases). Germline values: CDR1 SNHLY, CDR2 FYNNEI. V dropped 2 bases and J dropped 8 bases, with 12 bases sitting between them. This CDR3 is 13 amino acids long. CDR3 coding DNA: TGTGCCAGCAGTGAAACGGGGGGCCTAGGCTACACCTTC. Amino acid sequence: CASSETGGLGYTF.

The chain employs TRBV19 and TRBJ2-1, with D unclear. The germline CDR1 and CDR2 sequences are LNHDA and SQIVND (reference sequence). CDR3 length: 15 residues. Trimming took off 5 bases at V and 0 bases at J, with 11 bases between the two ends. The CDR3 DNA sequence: TGTGCCAGTAGTGATTCAGGTTACTCCTACAATGAGCAGTTCTTC. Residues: CASSDSGYSYNEQFF.

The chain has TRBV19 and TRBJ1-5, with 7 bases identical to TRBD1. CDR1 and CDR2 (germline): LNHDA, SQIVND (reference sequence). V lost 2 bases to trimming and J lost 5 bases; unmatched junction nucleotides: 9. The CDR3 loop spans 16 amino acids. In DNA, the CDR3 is TGTGCCAGTAGTATAACAGACAGGGTTCGCGATCAGCCCCAGCATTTT. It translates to CASSITDRVRDQPQHF.

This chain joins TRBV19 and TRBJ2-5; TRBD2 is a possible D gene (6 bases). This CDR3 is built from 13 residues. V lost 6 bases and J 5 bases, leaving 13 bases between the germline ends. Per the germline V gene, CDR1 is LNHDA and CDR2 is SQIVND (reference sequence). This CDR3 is CASRKAGVETQYF. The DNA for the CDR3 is TGTGCCAGTAGAAAAGCGGGTGTTGAGACCCAGTACTTC.